A selection of T cell receptor beta chains follows, all from one sample in a study of cytomegalovirus exposure and HLA in healthy donors. This table comes from immunoSEQ multiplex PCR, and its TCRdb copy is limited to in-frame clones, with some not included. In the table there are about 130,000 clones, around 80% of which are singletons. The sample taken for sequencing was PBMCs. The receptors come from a woman aged 25-40 years in good health and CMV-seronegative. Each CDR3 is given with its conserved first and last residue. The D gene is left open where the match is weak. A row's size may be missing; if present it is once, few, many or a size class.

clone_size j_call v_call d_call cdr3_aa cdr3_nt
- TRBJ2-7 TRBV11-2 - CASSLDTYEQYF TGTGCCAGCAGCTTAGATACCTACGAGCAGTACTTC
- TRBJ2-1 TRBV7-9 TRBD2 CSSSSTSGTYNEQFF TGTTCCAGCAGCTCGACTAGCGGTACCTACAATGAGCAGTTCTTC
- TRBJ1-1 TRBV7-2 - CASSYLGGNTEAFF TGTGCCAGCAGCTACCTAGGGGGGAACACTGAAGCTTTCTTT
- TRBJ2-6 TRBV19 - CASSKLDSSGANVLTF TGTGCCAGTAGCAAACTCGACAGCTCTGGGGCCAACGTCCTGACTTTC
- TRBJ2-1 TRBV29-1 TRBD2 CSASRGTSVNEQFF TGCAGCGCCTCAAGGGGGACTAGCGTCAATGAGCAGTTCTTC
- TRBJ1-6 TRBV9 TRBD1 CASSVGPGQLNSPLHF TGTGCCAGCAGCGTGGGGCCGGGACAGCTAAATTCACCCCTCCACTTT
- TRBJ1-1 TRBV10-3 - CAISESGGYGEAFF TGTGCCATCAGTGAGTCGGGCGGGTATGGTGAAGCTTTCTTT
- TRBJ2-7 TRBV30 TRBD2 CAWGEGGRGEQYF TGTGCCTGGGGTGAAGGCGGGAGAGGCGAGCAGTACTTC
- TRBJ2-2 TRBV11-1 TRBD2 CASTLHGRASGELFF TGTGCCAGCACCTTACACGGGAGGGCCTCGGGGGAGCTGTTTTTT
once TRBJ1-3 TRBV29-1 - CSGKSMTDGNTIYF TGCAGCGGGAAATCAATGACAGATGGAAACACCATATATTTT